The 28 T cell receptor beta chains reported below all come from one sample, sequenced in a study of T-cell memory formation after mild COVID-19. TCRdb used MiXCR to reprocess the 5' RACE reads, holding one entry per CDR3 protein. The table lists more than 350,000 distinct CDR3 sequences, about 16% of them singletons. The sequenced material came from PBMCs or a T cell subset sorted from them (not recorded which). The receptors here all came from a man aged 18 to 35 who had mild COVID-19 (a few samples of this study predate the infection). Cell type and time point are not known.

This clonotype was seen only a few times. This chain joins TRBV7-9 and TRBJ2-1, with D maybe TRBD1 (5 bases). V was pared by 5 bases and J by 9 bases, with 20 bases between. The CDR3 length is 15 residues. CDR1 and CDR2 from the germline V gene are SEHNR and FQNEAQ (reference sequence). As DNA, the CDR3 is TGTGCCAGCAGCCCCAGGGTCTTCGAGGCGTTTGAGCAGTTCTTC. Its protein product is CASSPRVFEAFEQFF.

The CDR3: CASSLSGRGWSNQPQHF. The DNA for the CDR3 is TGTGCCAGCAGTTTATCAGGGAGGGGATGGAGCAATCAGCCCCAGCATTTT. The V and J genes are TRBV27 and TRBJ1-5; perhaps TRBD1 as D (5 bases). Germline assignment: CDR1 MNHEY and CDR2 SMNVEV (reference sequence). V gave up 0 bases and J gave up 1 base, with 13 bases separating them. CDR3 length: 17 residues.

This rearrangement joins TRBV5-6 to TRBJ1-2; D is uncertain. This CDR3 has 14 amino acids. The germline V gene encodes CDR1 SGHDT and CDR2 YYEEEE. The V end lost 0 bases, the J end lost 6 bases, and 12 bases lay between the germline ends. The CDR3 region is CASSLVDGRNGYTF. CDR3 nucleotides: TGTGCCAGCAGCTTGGTGGACGGGCGGAATGGCTACACCTTC.

The CDR3 coding sequence is TGTGCCAGCAGTTTGCCGGACGGGGGGGCCCACACTGAAGCTTTCTTT. It specifies CASSLPDGGAHTEAFF. The genes are TRBV6-6 and TRBJ1-1; weak D call: TRBD1 (6 bases). With 4 bases removed from V and 3 bases from J, the gap between germline ends came to 18 bases. The CDR3 has 16 amino acids. Germline CDR1 MNHNY, CDR2 SVGAGI (reference sequence).

The gene calls are TRBV29-1 and TRBJ2-1; tentative D call: TRBD1 (5 bases). Deletions cut 0 bases from V and 2 bases from J, with 14 bases between. This CDR3 spans 16 amino acids. Germline-derived CDR1 and CDR2 are SQVTM and ANQGSEA. The CDR3 protein is CSVEDQGPEAYNEQFF. The CDR3 bases are TGCAGCGTTGAAGATCAGGGTCCCGAGGCCTACAATGAGCAGTTCTTC.

The rearrangement joins TRBV27 to TRBJ2-5; the D is unclear. The germline CDR1 and CDR2 sequences are MNHEY and SMNVEV (reference sequence). Trimming stripped 3 bases from V and 8 bases from J, with 13 bases between. The CDR3 runs 13 residues. The CDR3, as DNA: TGTGCCAGCAGTTTTCAGGCAGAAGGAACCCAGTACTTC. Its translation is CASSFQAEGTQYF.

This rearrangement joins TRBV15 to TRBJ2-5, with unresolved D. There are 13 residues in the CDR3. Germline CDR1 reads LNHNV; CDR2 reads YYDKDF (reference sequence). Trimming cost V 3 bases and J 8 bases, with 13 bases left between them. The CDR3 is CATSRGRLGTQYF. CDR3 DNA: TGTGCCACCAGCAGGGGTAGGTTAGGCACCCAGTACTTC.

This clonotype was seen a few times. The chain joins TRBV5-1 to TRBJ2-5; TRBD2 agrees at 9 bases. V lost 4 bases to trimming and J lost 3 bases; unmatched junction nucleotides: 4. Germline V gene data show CDR1 as SGHRS and CDR2 as YFSETQ. This CDR3 comprises 14 residues. The CDR3 here is CASSGRGGEETQYF. The CDR3 DNA reads as TGCGCCAGCAGCGGGCGGGGGGGCGAAGAGACCCAGTACTTC.

This clonotype was recorded a few times. The J gene is TRBJ1-4, the V gene TRBV7-2; D is unresolved. Trimming took 2 bases from V and 7 from J, leaving 8 bases between them. This CDR3 spans 13 amino acids. In germline, CDR1 is SGHTA, CDR2 FQGNSA. CDR3 nucleotide sequence: TGTGCCAGCAGCTTAACCGGGAGTGAAAAACTGTTTTTT. Its translation is CASSLTGSEKLFF.

This clonotype was detected a few times. The chain employs TRBV19 and TRBJ1-1, with 9 positions matching TRBD1. Germline-derived CDR1 and CDR2 are LNHDA and SQIVND (reference sequence). J was trimmed by 1 base and V by 6 bases; bases with no gene match: 6. The CDR3 contains 15 residues. Written as DNA, the CDR3 is TGTGCCAGTAGCAGACCGGACAGGGGGAACACTGAAGCTTTCTTT. Its protein is CASSRPDRGNTEAFF.

The chain is built from TRBV6-5 and TRBJ1-5; D may be TRBD1 (5 bases). CDR3 length equals 15 residues. Germline loops: CDR1 MNHEY, CDR2 SVGAGI. The V gene lost 6 bases and the J gene lost 3 bases, with 15 bases spanning the gap. The CDR3 spells CASRISQGSNQPQHF. The CDR3 region has the DNA TGTGCCAGCAGGATATCCCAGGGCTCCAATCAGCCCCAGCATTTT.

The rearrangement joins TRBV4-1 to TRBJ1-2, with unresolved D. The CDR3 is 15 amino acids. Looked up from germline, CDR1 is MGHRA and CDR2 is YSYEKL. V gave up 1 base and J gave up 7 bases, with 16 bases separating them. The CDR3 here is CASSQAYSPSGGYTF. DNA for the CDR3: TGCGCCAGCAGCCAAGCCTACTCCCCGTCGGGTGGCTACACCTTC.

This clonotype was counted a few times. This chain connects TRBV20-1 to TRBJ2-7, with D uncertain. This CDR3 has 13 amino acids. V dropped 0 bases and J dropped 3 bases, with 9 bases sitting between them. Germline CDR1 reads DFQATT; CDR2 reads SNEGSKA (reference sequence). CDR3 in amino acids: CSARDSPGYEQYV. CDR3 nucleotide sequence: TGCAGTGCTAGAGATTCACCTGGCTACGAGCAGTACGTC.

V and J are TRBV6-2 or TRBV6-3 and TRBJ1-1; D ambiguous. V was clipped by 3 bases and J by 5 bases, with 13 bases between them. In germline, CDR1 is MNHEY, CDR2 SVGEGT. CDR3 length: 14 residues. CDR3 in DNA: TGTGCCAGCAGTTATCGGGGTGGTGTGACTGAAGCTTTCTTT. Translating gives CASSYRGGVTEAFF.

V usage is TRBV20-1 and J usage is TRBJ1-1, with D tentatively TRBD1 (6 bases). V lost 5 bases, J lost 2 bases, and 18 bases lay in between. The CDR3 is 15 amino acids. CDR1 is DFQATT and CDR2 is SNEGSKA in the germline V gene (reference sequence). DNA for the CDR3: TGCAGTGCTCCAGCGACGGACAGTCCCAACACTGAAGCTTTCTTT. Translating gives CSAPATDSPNTEAFF.

This clonotype was seen repeatedly, ten times or more. The chain combines TRBV5-6 with TRBJ1-5, with D tentatively TRBD1 (5 bases). With 2 bases removed from V and 4 bases from J, the gap between germline ends came to 10 bases. Germline values: CDR1 SGHDT, CDR2 YYEEEE. The CDR3 sequence is 14 residues long. The CDR3 coding sequence is TGTGCCAGCAGCTTTCGGGGGGGGAATCAGCCCCAGCATTTT. Translation gives CASSFRGGNQPQHF. Filled out from reference TRBV5-6 and TRBJ1-5, the complete variable domain reads DAGVTQSPTHLIKTRGQQVTLRCSPKSGHDTVSWYQQALGQGPQFIFQYYEEEERQRGNFPDRFSGHQFPNYSSELNVNALLLGDSALYLCASSFRGGNQPQHFGDGTRLSIL.

This clonotype was seen a few times. V and J are TRBV11-2 and TRBJ2-7; a weak D match, TRBD2 (5 bases). In germline, CDR1 is SGHAT, CDR2 FQNNGV. This CDR3 contains 14 residues. V was pared by 2 bases and J by 0 bases, with 8 bases between. CDR3 amino acids: CASSLTRVSYEQYF. The CDR3 nucleotides read TGTGCCAGCAGCTTAACGAGGGTCTCCTACGAGCAGTACTTC.

This clonotype appeared once. The chain recombines TRBV4-1 with TRBJ1-1, with D tentatively TRBD1 (6 bases). CDR3 length equals 16 residues. CDR1 and CDR2 (germline): MGHRA, YSYEKL. The V and J ends lost 0 bases and 6 bases respectively, with 17 bases between them. CDR3 bases: TGCGCCAGCAGCCAAGATAGGGGGGATGGGAGACCTGAAGCTTTCTTT. Protein product: CASSQDRGDGRPEAFF.

The chain carries TRBV7-9 and TRBJ1-1, with D tentatively TRBD1 (6 bases). The ends were cut back, 5 bases at V and 5 bases at J, with 15 bases in the middle. CDR1 and CDR2 from the germline V gene are SEHNR and FQNEAQ (reference sequence). The CDR3 length is 14 residues. CDR3 DNA: TGTGCCAGCAGCCCAACGGACAGCTTGACTGAAGCTTTCTTT. The encoded protein is CASSPTDSLTEAFF.

A few counts support this clonotype. The V call is TRBV7-2, the J call TRBJ2-1, with D perhaps TRBD1 (5 bases). Germline lookup yields CDR1 SGHTA and CDR2 FQGNSA. Trimming stripped 2 bases from V and 8 bases from J, with 22 bases between. The CDR3 sequence is 17 residues long. CDR3 coding DNA: TGTGCCAGCAGCTTAAATGCAGGGCAGGGAATGAACGATGAGCAGTTCTTC. It encodes CASSLNAGQGMNDEQFF.

This clonotype was seen at least ten times. The CDR3 here is CASSPPQRGGGEQFF. The CDR3 region has the DNA TGTGCCAGCTCACCACCCCAGCGGGGGGGCGGTGAGCAGTTCTTC. The chain employs TRBV18 and TRBJ2-1, with 10 bases that match TRBD2. The ends lost 0 bases at V and 9 bases at J; junction bases unmatched: 5. The CDR3 length is 15 residues. Germline V gives CDR1 KGHSH, CDR2 LQKENI.

In its sample, this clonotype was seen a few times. The CDR3 loop reads CASSPSIDTQYF. The CDR3 bases are TGTGCCAGCAGCCCCTCGATAGATACGCAGTATTTT. The chain carries TRBV7-2 and TRBJ2-3; no firm D call. Germline CDR1 SGHTA, CDR2 FQGNSA. This CDR3 region has 12 residues. Trimming removed 5 bases from V and 5 bases from J, with 8 bases in between.

There are a few counts of this clonotype. This chain links TRBV3-1 with TRBJ1-2; TRBD1 is a possible D gene (6 bases). V shed 2 bases and J shed 4 bases, with 14 bases lying between them. Looked up from germline, CDR1 is LGHDT and CDR2 is YNNKEL (reference sequence). CDR3 length: 15 amino acids. This chain's CDR3 is CASSQSMGAGYGYTF. The CDR3 DNA sequence: TGTGCCAGCAGCCAAAGCATGGGGGCCGGCTATGGCTACACCTTC.

This clonotype was counted a few times. The chain couples TRBV4-3 to TRBJ2-4; D may be TRBD2 (7 bases). Looked up from germline, CDR1 is LGHNA and CDR2 is YSLEER. The CDR3 has 15 amino acids. Trimming shortened V by 0 bases and J by 4 bases, and 10 bases separated the two germline ends. The CDR3 DNA follows: TGCGCCAGCAGCCAAGAACGGGGGGCAAAAAACATTCAGTACTTC. Translating it yields CASSQERGAKNIQYF.

The V and J genes are TRBV6-2 or TRBV6-3 and TRBJ2-5, with D perhaps TRBD1 (6 bases). CDR3 size: 13 residues. CDR1 is MNHEY and CDR2 is SVGEGT in the germline V gene. Between the trimmed V and J ends, which lost 7 bases and 5 bases, there was a span of 14 bases. Here the CDR3 DNA reads TGTGCCAGCACTCTAAGGGGGACGGAGACCCAGTACTTC. This gives the protein CASTLRGTETQYF.

V is TRBV5-6 and J is TRBJ2-1, with 9 nucleotides matching TRBD2. V was clipped by 4 bases and J by 4 bases; unmatched bases: 9. CDR1 is SGHDT and CDR2 is YYEEEE in the germline V gene. The CDR3 is made up of 16 amino acids. The CDR3 sequence is CASSRGTSFMYNEQFF. CDR3 DNA: TGTGCCAGCAGCCGGGGGACTAGCTTCATGTACAATGAGCAGTTCTTC. The whole variable domain, filled in from reference TRBV5-6 and TRBJ2-1, reads DAGVTQSPTHLIKTRGQQVTLRCSPKSGHDTVSWYQQALGQGPQFIFQYYEEEERQRGNFPDRFSGHQFPNYSSELNVNALLLGDSALYLCASSRGTSFMYNEQFFGPGTRLTVL.

This clonotype turned up a few times. V and J are TRBV6-1 and TRBJ1-2; D unclear. The germline V gene encodes CDR1 MNHNS and CDR2 SASEGT. Trimming removed 7 bases from V and 3 bases from J, with 18 bases in between. The CDR3 totals 15 residues. Here the CDR3 DNA reads TGTGCCAGCAAGGACTTCTCCCTGGAATACTATGGCTACACCTTC. Protein sequence: CASKDFSLEYYGYTF.

This clonotype was observed a few times. The rearrangement uses TRBV6-1 and TRBJ2-2, with no clear D. Germline CDR1 MNHNS, CDR2 SASEGT. V dropped 2 bases and J dropped 5 bases, with 6 bases sitting between them. There are 13 residues in the CDR3. The CDR3 spells CASSEILTGELFF. CDR3 nucleotides: TGTGCCAGCAGTGAAATTTTAACCGGGGAGCTGTTTTTT.